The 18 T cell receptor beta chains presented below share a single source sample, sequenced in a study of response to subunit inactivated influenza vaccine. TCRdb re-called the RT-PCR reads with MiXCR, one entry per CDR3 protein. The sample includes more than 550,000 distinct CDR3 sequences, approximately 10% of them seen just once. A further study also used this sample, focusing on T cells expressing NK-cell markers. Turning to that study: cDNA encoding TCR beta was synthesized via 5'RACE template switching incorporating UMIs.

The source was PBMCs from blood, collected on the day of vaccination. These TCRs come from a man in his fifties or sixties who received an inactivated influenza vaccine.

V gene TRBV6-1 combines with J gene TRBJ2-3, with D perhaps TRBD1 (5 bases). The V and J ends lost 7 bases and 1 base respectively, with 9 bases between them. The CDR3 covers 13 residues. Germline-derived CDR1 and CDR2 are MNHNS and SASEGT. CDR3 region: CASTSTGTDTQYF. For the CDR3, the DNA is TGTGCCAGCACCTCGACAGGCACAGATACGCAGTATTTT.

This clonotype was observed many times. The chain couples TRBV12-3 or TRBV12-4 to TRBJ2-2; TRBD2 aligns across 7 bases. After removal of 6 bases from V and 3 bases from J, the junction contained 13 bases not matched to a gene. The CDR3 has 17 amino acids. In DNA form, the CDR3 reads TGTGCCAGCAGCTTAAGCCGGGACTACCTCCACACCGGGGAGCTGTTTTTT. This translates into CASSLSRDYLHTGELFF.

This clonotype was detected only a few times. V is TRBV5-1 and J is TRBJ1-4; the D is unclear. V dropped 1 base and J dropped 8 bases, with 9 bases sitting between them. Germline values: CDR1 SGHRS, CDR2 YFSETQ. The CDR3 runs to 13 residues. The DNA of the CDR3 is TGCGCCAGCAGCTTGTTTGCGGAAGAAAAACTGTTTTTT. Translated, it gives CASSLFAEEKLFF.

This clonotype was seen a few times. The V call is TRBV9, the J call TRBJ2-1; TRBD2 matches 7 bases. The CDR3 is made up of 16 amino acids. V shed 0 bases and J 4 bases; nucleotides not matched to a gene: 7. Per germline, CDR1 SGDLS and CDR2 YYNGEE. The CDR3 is CASSVDEAGTYNEQFF. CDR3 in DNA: TGTGCCAGCAGCGTAGACGAAGCGGGAACATACAATGAGCAGTTCTTC. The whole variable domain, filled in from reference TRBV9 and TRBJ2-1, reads DSGVTQTPKHLITATGQRVTLRCSPRSGDLSVYWYQQSLDQGLQFLIQYYNGEERAKGNILERFSAQQFPDLHSELNLSSLELGDSALYFCASSVDEAGTYNEQFFGPGTRLTVL.

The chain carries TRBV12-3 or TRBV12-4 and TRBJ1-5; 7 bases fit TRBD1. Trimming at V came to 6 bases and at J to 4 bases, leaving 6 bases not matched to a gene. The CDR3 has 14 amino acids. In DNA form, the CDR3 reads TGTGCCAGCAGACTAGGGACAGCGAATCAGCCCCAGCATTTT. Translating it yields CASRLGTANQPQHF.

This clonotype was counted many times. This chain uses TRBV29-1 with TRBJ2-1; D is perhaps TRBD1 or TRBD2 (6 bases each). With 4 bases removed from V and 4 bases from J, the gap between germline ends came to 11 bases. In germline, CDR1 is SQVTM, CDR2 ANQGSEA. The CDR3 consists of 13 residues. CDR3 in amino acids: CSVGGGPYNEQFF. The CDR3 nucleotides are TGCAGCGTTGGAGGGGGGCCATACAATGAGCAGTTCTTC.

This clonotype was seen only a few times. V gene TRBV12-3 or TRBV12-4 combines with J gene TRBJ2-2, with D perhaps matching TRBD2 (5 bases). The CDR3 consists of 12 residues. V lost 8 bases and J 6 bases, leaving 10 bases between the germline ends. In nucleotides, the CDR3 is TGTGCCAGCGGCCCCGGGGCCGGGGAGCTGTTTTTT. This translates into CASGPGAGELFF.

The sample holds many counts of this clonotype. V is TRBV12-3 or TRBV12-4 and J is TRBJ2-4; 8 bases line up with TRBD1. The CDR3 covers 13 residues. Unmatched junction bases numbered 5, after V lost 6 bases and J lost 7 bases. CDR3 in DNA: TGTGCCAGCAGGCCGGGACAGGCCAACATTCAGTACTTC. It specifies CASRPGQANIQYF.

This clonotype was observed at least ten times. CDR3 nucleotides: TGTGCCAGCAGCGAGACCGGGACTAGCGGGCAGTCCCTATACAATGAGCAGTTCTTC. This sequence encodes CASSETGTSGQSLYNEQFF. The chain uses TRBV11-1 and TRBJ2-1; TRBD2 aligns across 12 bases. The trim removed 5 bases at V and 4 bases at J, leaving 15 bases unmatched. The germline gives CDR1 SGHAT, CDR2 FQDESV (reference sequence). The CDR3 spans 19 residues. The variable domain in full, with the rest retrieved from reference TRBV11-1 and TRBJ2-1, is EAEVAQSPRYKITEKSQAVAFWCDPISGHATLYWYRQILGQGPELLVQFQDESVVDDSQLPKDRFSAERLKGVDSTLKIQPAELGDSAMYLCASSETGTSGQSLYNEQFFGPGTRLTVL.

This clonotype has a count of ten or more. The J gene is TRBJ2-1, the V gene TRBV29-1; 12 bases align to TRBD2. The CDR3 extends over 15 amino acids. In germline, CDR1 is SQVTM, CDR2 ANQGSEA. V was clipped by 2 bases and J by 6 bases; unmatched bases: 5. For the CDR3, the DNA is TGCAGCGTTGAAACCCGACTAGCGGGAGTCAATGAGCAGTTCTTC. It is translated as CSVETRLAGVNEQFF.

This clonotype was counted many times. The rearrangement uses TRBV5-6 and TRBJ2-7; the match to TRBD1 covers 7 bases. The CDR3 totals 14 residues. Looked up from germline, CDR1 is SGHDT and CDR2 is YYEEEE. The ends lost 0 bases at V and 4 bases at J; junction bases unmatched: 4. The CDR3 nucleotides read TGTGCCAGCAGCTTGGATAACAGGGGTTACGAGCAGTACTTC. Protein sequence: CASSLDNRGYEQYF.

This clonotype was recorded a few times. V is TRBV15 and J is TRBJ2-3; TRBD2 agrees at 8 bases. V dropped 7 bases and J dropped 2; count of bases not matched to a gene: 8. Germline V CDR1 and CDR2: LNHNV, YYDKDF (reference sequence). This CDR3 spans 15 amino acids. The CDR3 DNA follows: TGTGCCACCACGTCGATAGCGGGATTCACAGATACGCAGTATTTT. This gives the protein CATTSIAGFTDTQYF. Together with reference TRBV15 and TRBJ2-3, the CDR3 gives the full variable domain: DAMVIQNPRYQVTQFGKPVTLSCSQTLNHNVMYWYQQKSSQAPKLLFHYYDKDFNNEADTPDNFQSRRPNTSFCFLDIRSPGLGDTAMYLCATTSIAGFTDTQYFGPGTRLTVL.

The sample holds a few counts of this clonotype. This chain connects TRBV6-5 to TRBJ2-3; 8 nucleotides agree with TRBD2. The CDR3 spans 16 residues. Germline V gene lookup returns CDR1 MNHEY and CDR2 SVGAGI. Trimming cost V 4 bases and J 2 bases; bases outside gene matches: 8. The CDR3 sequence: CASSSARREDTDTQYF. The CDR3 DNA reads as TGTGCCAGCAGTTCCGCTAGGCGGGAGGACACAGATACGCAGTATTTT.

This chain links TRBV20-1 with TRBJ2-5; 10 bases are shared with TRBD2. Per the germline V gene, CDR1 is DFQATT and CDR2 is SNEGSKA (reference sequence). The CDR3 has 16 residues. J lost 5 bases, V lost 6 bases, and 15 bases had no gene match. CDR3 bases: TGCAGTGCCAGTTGGAGTAGCGGGAGGACTCCGGAGACCCAGTACTTC. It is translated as CSASWSSGRTPETQYF.

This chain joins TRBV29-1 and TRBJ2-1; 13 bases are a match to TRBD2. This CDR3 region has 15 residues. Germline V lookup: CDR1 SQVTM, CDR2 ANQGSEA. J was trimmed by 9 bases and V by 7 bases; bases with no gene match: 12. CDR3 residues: CSGTSGGIGQGEQFF. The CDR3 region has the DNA TGCAGCGGGACTAGCGGGGGAATAGGGCAGGGTGAGCAGTTCTTC.

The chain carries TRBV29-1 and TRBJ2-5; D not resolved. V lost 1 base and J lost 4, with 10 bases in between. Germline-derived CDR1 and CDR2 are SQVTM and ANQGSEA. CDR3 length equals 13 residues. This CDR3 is CSVEVVLRETQYF. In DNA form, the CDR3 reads TGCAGCGTTGAAGTTGTGCTCCGAGAGACCCAGTACTTC.

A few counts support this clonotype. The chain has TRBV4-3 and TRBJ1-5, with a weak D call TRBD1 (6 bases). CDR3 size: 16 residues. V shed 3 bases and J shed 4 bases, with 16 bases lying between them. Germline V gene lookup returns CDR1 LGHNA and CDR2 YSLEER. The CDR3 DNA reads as TGCGCCAGCAGCCAGGCCGACGGGACACAGAATCAGCCCCAGCATTTT. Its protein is CASSQADGTQNQPQHF.

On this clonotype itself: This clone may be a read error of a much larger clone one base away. The CDR3 loop is CSARDSNTDTQYF. Written as DNA, the CDR3 is TGCAGTGCTAGAGATTCGAACACAGATACGCAGTATTTT. The chain combines TRBV20-1 with TRBJ2-3; D remains ambiguous. V lost 0 bases to trimming and J lost 2 bases, with 6 bases between them. From germline, CDR1 is DFQATT and CDR2 SNEGSKA (reference sequence). CDR3 size: 13 residues.